These 17 T cell receptor beta chains were all obtained from the same sample, sequenced in a study of early T cells in non-severe SARS-CoV-2 infection (dated by TCRdb to the early 2020s). The protocol used for the library was 5' RACE. The sequencing machine was a NextSeq 500. Using fastp at Q25 and MiXCR, TCRdb reprocessed the public reads and kept productive beta chains. Each record represents a unique CDR3 protein, reported with the most common genes and DNA among its rows. Counted in this sample were 120,000 or so distinct CDR3 sequences; roughly 12% of them appeared once. Approximately 3.5% of the sample comes from the top ten. The source material was whole blood, sampled at baseline. These TCRs come from an adult who was a healthcare worker with PCR-confirmed SARS-CoV-2 infection or an uninfected control (not recorded which).

This clonotype has just a few counts. CDR3 in amino acids: CASCSGGTEKLFF. The CDR3 DNA sequence: TGTGCCAGTTGTTCGGGGGGAACCGAAAAACTGTTTTTT. The chain joins TRBV6-6 to TRBJ1-4; possibly TRBD1 for D (5 bases). The CDR3 has 13 residues. Per the germline V gene, CDR1 is MNHNY and CDR2 is SVGAGI (reference sequence). V lost 9 bases and J lost 8, with 16 bases in between.

V and J are TRBV4-1 and TRBJ2-7; tentatively, D is TRBD1 (7 bases). CDR3 length: 15 amino acids. V shed 1 base and J shed 2 bases, with 12 bases lying between them. Germline V gives CDR1 MGHRA, CDR2 YSYEKL. The CDR3 here is CASSQAQGRTYEQYF. The DNA of the CDR3 is TGCGCCAGCAGCCAAGCACAGGGGAGGACCTACGAGCAGTACTTC.

This clonotype was found a few times. V and J are TRBV5-1 and TRBJ1-1, with TRBD1 as a possible D gene (6 bases). Germline V gene sequence: CDR1 SGHRS, CDR2 YFSETQ. The CDR3 has 14 amino acids. Between the trimmed V and J ends, which lost 2 bases and 1 base, there was a span of 9 bases. The CDR3 sequence: CASSLARGNTEAFF. The DNA for the CDR3 is TGCGCCAGCAGCTTAGCCAGGGGGAACACTGAAGCTTTCTTT. The variable domain in full, with the rest retrieved from reference TRBV5-1 and TRBJ1-1, is KAGVTQTPRYLIKTRGQQVTLSCSPISGHRSVSWYQQTPGQGLQFLFEYFSETQRNKGNFPGRFSGRQFSNSRSEMNVSTLELGDSALYLCASSLARGNTEAFFGQGTRLTVV.

This clonotype was seen only a few times. The gene calls are TRBV20-1 and TRBJ2-2, with D hard to call. The CDR3 covers 14 residues. Looked up from germline, CDR1 is DFQATT and CDR2 is SNEGSKA (reference sequence). V shed 0 bases and J shed 6 bases, with 11 bases lying between them. The CDR3 nucleotides read TGCAGTGCTAGAGATACCCCGCGATCCGGGGAGCTGTTTTTT. This gives the protein CSARDTPRSGELFF.

Only a few counts were recorded for this clonotype. The rearrangement links TRBV12-5 to TRBJ2-6; tentative D call: TRBD1 (6 bases). The CDR3 spans 15 residues. Looked up from germline, CDR1 is LGHNT and CDR2 is FRNRAP. Trimming pared 7 bases from V and 1 base from J, leaving 11 bases between. CDR3 protein: CASALRGSGANVLTF. Written as DNA, the CDR3 is TGTGCTAGTGCTCTTAGGGGGTCTGGGGCCAACGTCCTGACTTTC.

This clonotype was found a few times. For the CDR3, the DNA is TGCAGTGCTAGATGGGGGGCTTCCTACAATGAGCAGTTCTTC. Its translation is CSARWGASYNEQFF. J is TRBJ2-1 and V is TRBV20-1; either TRBD1 or TRBD2 may fit D (6 bases each). This CDR3 contains 14 residues. V was shortened by 2 bases and J by 1 base, with 9 bases between the two germline ends. The germline CDR1 and CDR2 sequences are DFQATT and SNEGSKA (reference sequence).

CDR3 bases: TGTGCCAGCAGTCGACAGGGAAGCTCCTACAATGAGCAGTTCTTC. It is translated as CASSRQGSSYNEQFF. This sequence joins TRBV6-5 and TRBJ2-1; 7 nucleotides agree with TRBD1. Germline CDR1 is MNHEY and CDR2 is SVGAGI. This CDR3 contains 15 residues. After removal of 5 bases from V and 0 bases from J, the junction contained 4 bases not matched to a gene.

The CDR3 region has the DNA TGTGCCAGCAGCCGACAGGGTTTTAGGACAGATACGCAGTATTTT. Protein sequence: CASSRQGFRTDTQYF. The chain recombines TRBV25-1 with TRBJ2-3, with TRBD1 matching over 7 bases. Germline CDR1 reads MGHDK; CDR2 reads SYGVNS. CDR3 length: 15 residues. With V trimmed by 6 bases and J by 3 bases, 9 bases remained unmatched.

The sample holds a few counts of this clonotype. The chain has TRBV30 and TRBJ2-7; unclear D gene. CDR1 and CDR2 (germline): GTSNPN, SVGIG (reference sequence). The CDR3 length is 11 residues. Trimming removed 0 bases at V and 9 bases at J, with 9 bases between. The CDR3: CAWSVRWGQYF. CDR3 DNA sequence: TGTGCCTGGAGTGTCAGGTGGGGGCAGTACTTC. Filled out from reference TRBV30 and TRBJ2-7, the complete variable domain reads SQTIHQWPATLVQPVGSPLSLECTVEGTSNPNLYWYRQAAGRGLQLLFYSVGIGQISSEVPQNLSASRPQDRQFILSSKKLLLSDSGFYLCAWSVRWGQYFGPGTRLTVT.

This chain connects TRBV9 to TRBJ2-2; D possibly corresponds to TRBD2 (5 bases). This CDR3 spans 14 amino acids. Germline V gene lookup returns CDR1 SGDLS and CDR2 YYNGEE. With 4 bases removed from V and 7 bases from J, the gap between germline ends came to 14 bases. CDR3 nucleotide sequence: TGTGCCAGCAGCCCTGACTTCGCGGGCGGGGAGCTGTTTTTT. Translating it yields CASSPDFAGGELFF.

DNA for the CDR3: TGCAGTGCTAGAGGTGAACTTGAAAAACTGTTTTTT. Encoded protein: CSARGELEKLFF. The rearrangement joins TRBV20-1 to TRBJ1-4; D ambiguous. Germline CDR1 is DFQATT and CDR2 is SNEGSKA (reference sequence). This CDR3 comprises 12 residues. The V gene lost 1 base and the J gene lost 7 bases, with 7 bases spanning the gap.

This clonotype was detected a few times. The V call is TRBV20-1, the J call TRBJ2-1; D unclear. Germline V CDR1 and CDR2: DFQATT, SNEGSKA (reference sequence). CDR3 length: 11 residues. V gave up 5 bases and J gave up 4 bases, with 6 bases separating them. The chain's CDR3 is CSAAPYNEQFF. The CDR3 DNA is TGCAGTGCTGCCCCGTACAATGAGCAGTTCTTC.

This clonotype was recorded at least ten times. The chain couples TRBV7-3 to TRBJ2-7; a possible D gene is TRBD1 (6 bases). Germline CDR1 is SGHTA and CDR2 is FQGTGA. Trimming stripped 1 base from V and 2 bases from J, with 12 bases between. The CDR3 loop spans 15 amino acids. The CDR3 is CASSLMGAGTYEQYF. The DNA for the CDR3 is TGTGCCAGCAGCTTAATGGGGGCAGGAACCTACGAGCAGTACTTC. The full variable domain, rest sourced from reference TRBV7-3 and TRBJ2-7, is GAGVSQTPSNKVTEKGKYVELRCDPISGHTALYWYRQSLGQGPEFLIYFQGTGAADDSGLPNDRFFAVRPEGSVSTLKIQRTERGDSAVYLCASSLMGAGTYEQYFGPGTRLTVT.

The chain employs TRBV5-4 and TRBJ2-1; the D is unclear. This CDR3 spans 14 amino acids. Germline CDR1 SGHNT, CDR2 YYREEE (reference sequence). Trimming removed 4 bases from V and 10 bases from J, with 18 bases in between. The DNA for the CDR3 is TGTGCCAGCAGCAAGCCCACGAGTGGGGTCGAGCAGTTCTTC. This sequence encodes CASSKPTSGVEQFF.

The chain recombines TRBV25-1 with TRBJ2-3; 8 bases line up with TRBD1. V lost 4 bases, J lost 1 base, and 4 bases stayed unmatched. CDR1 and CDR2 from the germline V gene are MGHDK and SYGVNS. The CDR3 spans 15 residues. The CDR3 region is CASSAGGSGTDTQYF. The CDR3 DNA reads as TGTGCCAGCAGTGCAGGGGGCAGCGGCACAGATACGCAGTATTTT.

There are a few counts of this clonotype. The chain combines TRBV20-1 with TRBJ1-3; 7 nucleotides line up with TRBD1. V was pared by 6 bases and J by 2 bases, with 4 bases of the junction left unmatched. CDR1 and CDR2 from the germline V gene are DFQATT and SNEGSKA (reference sequence). The CDR3 runs to 13 residues. The CDR3 loop is CSADDRAGNTIYF. Written as DNA, the CDR3 is TGCAGTGCAGATGACAGGGCTGGAAACACCATATATTTT.

With regard to this clonotype: An end of the junction does not agree with germline; a read error may underlie this. The genes are TRBV6-5 and TRBJ1-2; D unclear. Germline V CDR1 and CDR2: MNHEY, SVGAGI. The CDR3 extends over 12 amino acids. This CDR3 reads CTSSLNSYGYTF. The DNA for the CDR3 is TGTACCAGCAGCCTAAACTCCTATGGCTACACCTTC.